These 10 T cell receptor beta chains share one sample of origin, sequenced in a study of T cell repertoires and HLA-DP antigens. No antigen has been identified for these receptors. Data came from immunoSEQ multiplex PCR; TCRdb stores just in-frame clones and leaves some out. The repertoire holds roughly 73,000 clones, about four fifths seen once, with 1.6% in the top ten. The material sequenced was CD4+ T cells from PBMCs. Receptors were obtained from a man in his 60s in good health and CMV-seronegative.

Of note for this clone: A read error may produce the germline difference seen at one junction end. The chain joins TRBV7-2 to TRBJ2-5; no reliable D call. The J call may be in error: the DNA end matches TRBJ2-7 better. This CDR3 is 16 amino acids long. Germline CDR1 SGHTA, CDR2 FQGNSA. CDR3 protein: CASSQDFRALDYEQYF. In DNA form, the CDR3 reads TGCGCCAGCAGCCAAGATTTCCGGGCCCTGGACTACGAGCAGTACTTC.

This chain links TRBV5-1 with TRBJ2-6; TRBD2 agrees at 7 bases. This CDR3 comprises 17 residues. Trimming cost V 4 bases and J 0 bases; bases outside gene matches: 7. Germline V CDR1 and CDR2: SGHRS, YFSETQ. CDR3 DNA: TGCGCCAGCAGCCCGACCCGGGGGGTCTCTGGGGCCAACGTCCTGACTTTC. This encodes CASSPTRGVSGANVLTF. Variable domain in full (rest from reference TRBV5-1 and TRBJ2-6): KAGVTQTPRYLIKTRGQQVTLSCSPISGHRSVSWYQQTPGQGLQFLFEYFSETQRNKGNFPGRFSGRQFSNSRSEMNVSTLELGDSALYLCASSPTRGVSGANVLTFGAGSRLTVL.

The chain is built from TRBV7-2 and TRBJ1-2; 8 bases line up with TRBD1. J gave up 2 bases and V 1 base, and 6 bases lay outside the gene matches. The CDR3 is made up of 16 amino acids. The V gene's germline CDR1 is SGHTA and CDR2 FQGNSA. The CDR3 here is CASSLVAGGSNYGYTF. DNA of the CDR3: TGTGCCAGCAGCTTAGTGGCAGGGGGCTCGAACTATGGCTACACCTTC.

V and J are TRBV6-6 and TRBJ2-2, with 10 positions matching TRBD1. Germline CDR1 MNHNY, CDR2 SVGAGI (reference sequence). The CDR3 sequence is 16 residues long. V dropped 7 bases and J dropped 5; count of bases not matched to a gene: 10. This chain's CDR3 is CASNYPGQGNTGELFF. The CDR3 DNA reads as TGTGCCAGCAACTACCCGGGACAGGGGAATACCGGGGAGCTGTTTTTT.

This clone was counted between two and nine times. This chain links TRBV5-8 with TRBJ2-5, with D possibly matching TRBD2 (6 bases). CDR3 size: 17 residues. Deletions cut 1 base from V and 5 bases from J, with 21 bases between. Germline V CDR1 and CDR2: SGHTS, YDEGEE. CDR3 DNA sequence: TGTGCCAGCAGCTTGCCGCACTGGGGCACAGCGGGCGAGACCCAGTACTTC. Its translation: CASSLPHWGTAGETQYF.

The CDR3 DNA reads TGTGCCAGCAGTGGGGACAGGGGGCGCGGTCAGCCCCAGCATTTT. Protein product: CASSGDRGRGQPQHF. The V call is TRBV2, the J call TRBJ1-5; 12 bases line up with TRBD1. The CDR3 runs 15 residues. Looked up from germline, CDR1 is SNHLY and CDR2 is FYNNEI. Trimming took 4 bases from V and 6 from J; bases not matched to a gene: 4.

The gene calls are TRBV5-5 and TRBJ1-2, with 8 bases identical to TRBD1. J gave up 4 bases and V 2 bases, and 7 bases lay outside the gene matches. The germline CDR1 and CDR2 sequences are SGHKS and YYEKEE (reference sequence). The CDR3 is made up of 15 amino acids. CDR3 sequence: CASSFQGAGTYGYTF. Written as DNA, the CDR3 is TGTGCCAGCAGCTTCCAGGGGGCGGGGACCTATGGCTACACCTTC.

The genes are TRBV30 and TRBJ1-1, with D unclear. V gave up 2 bases and J gave up 0 bases, with 10 bases separating them. The CDR3 extends over 14 amino acids. CDR1 is GTSNPN and CDR2 is SVGIG in the germline V gene (reference sequence). This CDR3 is CAWSIGLMNTEAFF. The CDR3 DNA sequence: TGTGCCTGGAGTATCGGACTTATGAACACTGAAGCTTTCTTT. Drawing the rest from reference TRBV30 and TRBJ1-1, the complete variable domain is SQTIHQWPATLVQPVGSPLSLECTVEGTSNPNLYWYRQAAGRGLQLLFYSVGIGQISSEVPQNLSASRPQDRQFILSSKKLLLSDSGFYLCAWSIGLMNTEAFFGQGTRLTVV.

This chain uses TRBV6-1 with TRBJ2-7; maybe TRBD2 (6 bases). Germline V CDR1 and CDR2: MNHNS, SASEGT. V was shortened by 1 base and J by 1 base, with 14 bases between the two germline ends. This CDR3 has 16 residues. The CDR3 DNA is TGTGCCAGCAGTGAAGTGGAGGGTAGAGGGTCCTACGAGCAGTACTTC. Protein sequence: CASSEVEGRGSYEQYF.

J is TRBJ2-2 and V is TRBV14; D not resolved. Per germline, CDR1 SGHDN and CDR2 FVKESK. The CDR3 runs to 14 residues. Trimming left V 0 bases short and J 7 bases short, with 9 bases between. DNA of the CDR3: TGTGCCAGCAGCCAAGATTTAATCCGCGGGGAGCTGTTTTTT. Encoded protein: CASSQDLIRGELFF. The full variable domain, rest sourced from reference TRBV14 and TRBJ2-2, is EAGVTQFPSHSVIEKGQTVTLRCDPISGHDNLYWYRRVMGKEIKFLLHFVKESKQDESGMPNNRFLAERTGGTYSTLKVQPAELEDSGVYFCASSQDLIRGELFFGEGSRLTVL.